The 9 T cell receptor beta chains given below trace back to one sample, sequenced in a study of OX40 agonist ivuxolimab in advanced cancers. Profiling relied on immunoSEQ multiplex PCR, and the TCRdb table lists in-frame clones only, not all of them. The profile shows tens of thousands of clones, roughly 86% of them singletons. The sequences come from CD4+ or CD8+ T cells sorted from blood, collected in a trial of the OX40 agonist ivuxolimab. The receptors here all came from an adult with an advanced solid tumor such as melanoma, head and neck, liver or kidney cancer.

The rearrangement joins TRBV6-5 to TRBJ1-2; 7 positions match TRBD1. CDR3 length: 13 amino acids. Trimming cost V 2 bases and J 5 bases; bases outside gene matches: 2. Germline CDR1 and CDR2: MNHEY and SVGAGI. In DNA, the CDR3 is TGTGCCAGCAGTTACCAGGGGGAGTATGGCTACACCTTC. This translates into CASSYQGEYGYTF.

This clone was seen only a few times. The V call is TRBV11-2, the J call TRBJ2-2; 7 bases map to TRBD1. Germline values: CDR1 SGHAT, CDR2 FQNNGV. The CDR3 covers 18 residues. V was clipped by 4 bases and J by 3 bases; unmatched bases: 14. The CDR3 sequence is CASSSLRGPQGDTGELFF. For the CDR3, the DNA is TGTGCCAGCAGCTCCCTCCGGGGCCCCCAGGGGGACACCGGGGAGCTGTTTTTT. The full variable domain, with the rest looked up from reference TRBV11-2 and TRBJ2-2, is EAGVAQSPRYKIIEKRQSVAFWCNPISGHATLYWYQQILGQGPKLLIQFQNNGVVDDSQLPKDRFSAERLKGVDSTLKIQPAKLEDSAVYLCASSSLRGPQGDTGELFFGEGSRLTVL.

V and J are TRBV11-3 and TRBJ2-7; the D gene is possibly TRBD1 (5 bases). This CDR3 comprises 14 residues. Per the germline V gene, CDR1 is SGHNT and CDR2 is YENEEA. V shed 5 bases and J shed 2 bases, with 13 bases lying between them. CDR3 coding DNA: TGTGCCAGCAGCGAACCAGGGTACCCCTACGAGCAGTACTTC. Encoded protein: CASSEPGYPYEQYF.

This clone came up a few times. The rearrangement links TRBV11-2 to TRBJ1-6; no clear D gene. Deletions cut 0 bases from V and 9 bases from J, with 6 bases between. The CDR3 covers 13 residues. The germline V gene encodes CDR1 SGHAT and CDR2 FQNNGV. In nucleotides, the CDR3 is TGTGCCAGCAGCTTAGAGCAATTTTCACCCCTCCACTTT. It codes for CASSLEQFSPLHF.

This chain joins TRBV29-1 and TRBJ2-1, with D possibly being TRBD2 (6 bases). Germline CDR1 SQVTM, CDR2 ANQGSEA. Trimming left V 3 bases short and J 12 bases short, with 18 bases between. The CDR3 is 13 residues long. CDR3 sequence: CSVEEGFHPMQFF. In nucleotides, the CDR3 is TGCAGCGTTGAGGAGGGCTTCCATCCAATGCAGTTCTTC.

This clone has a single count. The J gene is TRBJ1-1, the V gene TRBV6-5, with 7 bases aligning to TRBD1. Germline trimming cut 2 bases from V and 4 bases from J; bases unmatched to any gene: 1. Germline V gives CDR1 MNHEY, CDR2 SVGAGI. This CDR3 is built from 13 residues. The CDR3: CASSYGTVTEAFF. In nucleotides, the CDR3 is TGTGCCAGCAGTTACGGGACAGTCACTGAAGCTTTCTTT.

The V gene is TRBV6-1, the J gene TRBJ1-2; D might be TRBD1 (5 bases). Germline V lookup: CDR1 MNHNS, CDR2 SASEGT. This CDR3 is built from 13 residues. Trimming cost V 3 bases and J 10 bases, with 15 bases left between them. Here the CDR3 DNA reads TGTGCCAGCAGTGAGGCTCACTCGGGGGACTACACCTTC. Amino acid sequence: CASSEAHSGDYTF.

The V call is TRBV6-1, the J call TRBJ1-6; tentative D call: TRBD1 (5 bases). V dropped 0 bases and J dropped 6 bases, with 18 bases sitting between them. CDR1 MNHNS and CDR2 SASEGT come from the germline V gene. The CDR3 covers 18 residues. The CDR3 loop reads CASSEALRQWSRNSPLHF. Written as DNA, the CDR3 is TGTGCCAGCAGTGAAGCGCTTCGACAGTGGTCCCGTAATTCACCCCTCCACTTT.

The chain employs TRBV15 and TRBJ2-7; D uncertain. V was shortened by 0 bases and J by 7 bases, with 16 bases between the two germline ends. This CDR3 contains 15 residues. Germline V CDR1 and CDR2: LNHNV, YYDKDF (reference sequence). This chain's CDR3 is CATSRDLAASREQYF. The CDR3 DNA sequence: TGTGCCACCAGCAGAGATCTTGCGGCGTCTAGGGAGCAGTACTTC.